This TCR beta chain was sequenced for a study of cytomegalovirus exposure and HLA in healthy donors. Study-level points and caveats: Reports described diagnosis of cytomegalovirus status by the classifier as highly specific and sensitive.

Method: immunoSEQ multiplex PCR; TCRdb's copy keeps in-frame clones and lacks some. The sample includes about 170,000 clones, 86% seen only once; the top ten take 2% to 3%. With 5 bases clipped from V and 3 bases from J, the junction kept 5 bases outside the gene matches. CDR1 is MNHNS, CDR2 SASEGT, per germline. CDR3 length: 14 residues. Points on this clone: Antigen unknown.

The sample comprised PBMCs. This clonotype originated in a man between 18 and 29 years old in good health and CMV-seropositive. V and J are TRBV6-1 and TRBJ1-2; 8 positions agree with TRBD1. CDR3 in amino acids: CASSNIQGDYGYTF. The CDR3 DNA is TGTGCCAGCAGTAATATACAGGGGGACTATGGCTACACCTTC.